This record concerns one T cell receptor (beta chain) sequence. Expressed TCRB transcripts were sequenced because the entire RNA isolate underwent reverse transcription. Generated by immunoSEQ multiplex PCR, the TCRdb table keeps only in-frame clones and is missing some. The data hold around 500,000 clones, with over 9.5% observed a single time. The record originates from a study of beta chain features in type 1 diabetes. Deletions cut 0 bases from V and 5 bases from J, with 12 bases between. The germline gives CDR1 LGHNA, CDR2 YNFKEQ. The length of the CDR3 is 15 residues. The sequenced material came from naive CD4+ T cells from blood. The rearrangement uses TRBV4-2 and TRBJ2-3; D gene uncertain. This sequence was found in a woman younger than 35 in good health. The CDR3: CASSQDFFSGDTQYF. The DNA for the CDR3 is TGTGCCAGCAGCCAAGATTTTTTTTCTGGAGATACGCAGTATTTT.